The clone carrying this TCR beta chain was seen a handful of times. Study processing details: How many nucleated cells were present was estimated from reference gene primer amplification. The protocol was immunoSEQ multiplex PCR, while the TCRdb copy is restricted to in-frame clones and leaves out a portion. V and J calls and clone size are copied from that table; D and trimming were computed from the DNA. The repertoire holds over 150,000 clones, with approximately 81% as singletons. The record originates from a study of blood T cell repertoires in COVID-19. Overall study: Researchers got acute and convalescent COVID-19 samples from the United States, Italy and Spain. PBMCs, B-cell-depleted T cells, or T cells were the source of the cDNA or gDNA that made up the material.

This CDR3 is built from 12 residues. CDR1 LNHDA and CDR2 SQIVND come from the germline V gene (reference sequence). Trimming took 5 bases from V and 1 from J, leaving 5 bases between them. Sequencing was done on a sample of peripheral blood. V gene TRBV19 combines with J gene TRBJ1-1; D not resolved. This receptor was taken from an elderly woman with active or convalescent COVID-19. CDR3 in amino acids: CASSGQNTEAFF. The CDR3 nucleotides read TGTGCCAGTAGTGGGCAGAACACTGAAGCTTTCTTT.